This TCR beta chain was obtained from a study of early T cells in non-severe SARS-CoV-2 infection. Overall study findings and caveats: Private and CD4 specificities were missed by VDJdb matching, which favored anti-spike CD8 responses.

Attached unique molecular identifiers marked individual cDNA molecules. TCRdb passed the 5' RACE reads through MiXCR, listing each CDR3 protein once. The data hold under 20,000 distinct CDR3 sequences, with about 5% observed a single time. Trimming left V 0 bases short and J 1 base short, with 12 bases between. The CDR3 has 16 residues. Germline lookup yields CDR1 ENHRY and CDR2 SYGVKD. This clonotype was recorded many times. Its specificity is not known. The TCR was taken from an adult who was a healthcare worker with PCR-confirmed SARS-CoV-2 infection or an uninfected control (not recorded which). The chain recombines TRBV10-3 with TRBJ1-1; D is unresolved. Source: whole blood, taken at baseline. CDR3 in amino acids: CAISESGSYGNTEAFF. The CDR3, as DNA: TGTGCCATCAGTGAGTCTGGATCTTACGGGAACACTGAAGCTTTCTTT.